This entry lists 17 T cell receptor beta chains sequenced from one sample in a study of T cell repertoires in cytomegalovirus infection. Via MiXCR, TCRdb re-called the reads, giving one row per CDR3 protein. This sample has around 550,000 distinct CDR3 sequences, with about 30% found just once. Sequences were obtained from PBMCs. Receptors were obtained from a human donor in good health (CMV status not recorded). Some clones in this sample may be carry-over from other donors' samples.

This clonotype came up a few times. This sequence joins TRBV14 and TRBJ2-1; possibly TRBD1 for D (5 bases). This CDR3 is 18 amino acids long. Germline CDR1 and CDR2: SGHDN and FVKESK. Deletions cut 5 bases from V and 6 bases from J, with 26 bases between. The chain's CDR3 is CASSDFSRRGLGSNEQFF. DNA for the CDR3: TGTGCCAGCAGCGACTTTTCCAGAAGGGGTCTGGGCTCCAATGAGCAGTTCTTC.

This chain connects TRBV12-3 or TRBV12-4 to TRBJ2-1; D perhaps matches TRBD2 (7 bases). The CDR3 is made up of 16 amino acids. The V end was cut by 6 bases, the J end by 6 bases, with 21 bases between. The CDR3 loop is CASSRLASGGLNEQFF. The DNA of the CDR3 is TGTGCCAGCAGCCGACTAGCATCTGGGGGGCTCAATGAGCAGTTCTTC.

The rearrangement uses TRBV5-5 and TRBJ1-5; unclear D gene. The CDR3 is 15 amino acids. Germline V gene sequence: CDR1 SGHKS, CDR2 YYEKEE (reference sequence). The V and J ends lost 4 bases and 6 bases respectively, with 17 bases between them. The CDR3 sequence: CASSPQAGRSQPQHF. The CDR3, as DNA: TGTGCCAGCAGCCCCCAGGCGGGGAGAAGTCAGCCCCAGCATTTT.

This sequence joins TRBV7-2 and TRBJ2-5; D possibly corresponds to TRBD2 (5 bases). The CDR3 has 16 amino acids. Trimming removed 2 bases at V and 5 bases at J, with 18 bases between. The V gene's germline CDR1 is SGHTA and CDR2 FQGNSA. This CDR3 is CASSLLPASGGETQYF. CDR3 bases: TGTGCCAGCAGCTTATTACCAGCATCCGGCGGGGAGACCCAGTACTTC.

The J gene is TRBJ2-7, the V gene TRBV6-2 or TRBV6-3; D is unresolved. V was cut by 10 bases and J by 0 bases, with 16 bases left in between. The length of the CDR3 is 14 residues. The germline V gene encodes CDR1 MNHEY and CDR2 SVGEGT. CDR3 region: CAIPKTESSYEQYF. CDR3 nucleotide sequence: TGTGCCATACCGAAGACCGAAAGCTCCTACGAGCAGTACTTC.

This clonotype was seen a few times. The chain couples TRBV28 to TRBJ2-4, with TRBD2 identical over 8 bases. This CDR3 region has 14 residues. The V segment lost 4 bases and the J segment 8 bases; nucleotides outside the gene matches: 7. Germline assignment: CDR1 MDHEN and CDR2 SYDVKM. CDR3 sequence (DNA): TGTGCCAGCAGTTATAGGGATAGCGGGGACATTCAGTACTTC. Its translation is CASSYRDSGDIQYF.

CDR3 sequence reads: CASRPGGPSYNEQFF. The CDR3 DNA sequence: TGTGCCAGCAGACCAGGGGGTCCCTCCTACAATGAGCAGTTCTTC. The chain employs TRBV28 and TRBJ2-1; 7 bases match TRBD1. J was trimmed by 0 bases and V by 6 bases; bases with no gene match: 5. CDR3 size: 15 residues. Germline CDR1 is MDHEN and CDR2 is SYDVKM.

This clonotype appeared a few times. The genes are TRBV11-3 and TRBJ2-3; 8 bases align to TRBD2. The junction had 9 bases not matched to a gene; V was cut back by 5 bases and J by 2 bases. Looked up from germline, CDR1 is SGHNT and CDR2 is YENEEA. The CDR3 is 16 residues long. CDR3 sequence (DNA): TGTGCCAGCAGCCCTCTAACTAGCGGAGACACAGATACGCAGTATTTT. Translation gives CASSPLTSGDTDTQYF.

The rearrangement uses TRBV3-1 and TRBJ2-1; 8 bases line up with TRBD1. CDR1 is LGHDT and CDR2 is YNNKEL in the germline V gene (reference sequence). Trimming at V came to 5 bases and at J to 0 bases, leaving 6 bases not matched to a gene. The CDR3 covers 16 residues. As DNA, the CDR3 is TGTGCCAGCAGCTCTTGGACAGGGAACTCCTACAATGAGCAGTTCTTC. It is translated as CASSSWTGNSYNEQFF.

The chain couples TRBV7-9 to TRBJ1-2; 8 bases are a match to TRBD1. With V trimmed by 5 bases and J by 4 bases, 6 bases remained unmatched. Per germline, CDR1 SEHNR and CDR2 FQNEAQ (reference sequence). The CDR3 sequence is 14 residues long. CDR3 protein: CASSPWDRSYGYTF. In nucleotides, the CDR3 is TGTGCCAGCAGCCCATGGGACAGGAGCTATGGCTACACCTTC. Supplemented by reference TRBV7-9 and TRBJ1-2, the full variable domain reads DTGVSQNPRHKITKRGQNVTFRCDPISEHNRLYWYRQTLGQGPEFLTYFQNEAQLEKSRLLSDRFSAERPKGSFSTLEIQRTEQGDSAMYLCASSPWDRSYGYTFGSGTRLTVV.

Ten or more counts support this clonotype. This chain connects TRBV27 to TRBJ2-1; TRBD2 is a possible D gene (5 bases). The CDR3 covers 13 residues. Germline-derived CDR1 and CDR2 are MNHEY and SMNVEV (reference sequence). The V and J ends lost 6 bases and 6 bases respectively, with 12 bases between them. CDR3 protein: CASSLTRFNEQFF. The CDR3 DNA follows: TGTGCCAGCAGCCTCACTAGATTCAATGAGCAGTTCTTC.

Only a few counts were recorded for this clonotype. The rearrangement uses TRBV6-2 or TRBV6-3 and TRBJ2-1; 8 nucleotides agree with TRBD2. Germline V gene data show CDR1 as MNHEY and CDR2 as SVGEGT. V lost 6 bases, J lost 7 bases, and 11 bases stayed unmatched. The CDR3 has 15 residues. The DNA of the CDR3 is TGTGCCAGCAGCCGCACCGGGACTAGTAGGAATGAGCAGTTCTTC. It is translated as CASSRTGTSRNEQFF.

This clonotype has more than one count but fewer than ten. The V gene is TRBV7-8, the J gene TRBJ2-3; no clear D. There are 14 residues in the CDR3. Germline CDR1 and CDR2: SGHVS and FQNEAQ. Trimming shortened V by 6 bases and J by 3 bases, and 13 bases separated the two germline ends. This CDR3 is CASRLLTGTDTQYF. In DNA, the CDR3 is TGTGCCAGCAGACTACTAACCGGGACAGATACGCAGTATTTT.

This clonotype has a single count. This chain joins TRBV28 and TRBJ2-7; D remains ambiguous. Trimming cost V 4 bases and J 5 bases, with 15 bases left between them. This CDR3 region has 14 residues. Germline V gives CDR1 MDHEN, CDR2 SYDVKM. The CDR3 nucleotides read TGTGCCAGCAGTTCCCCTTCGGGCCCCCACGAGCAGTACTTC. As protein: CASSSPSGPHEQYF. The whole variable domain, filled in from reference TRBV28 and TRBJ2-7, reads DVKVTQSSRYLVKRTGEKVFLECVQDMDHENMFWYRQDPGLGLRLIYFSYDVKMKEKGDIPEGYSVSREKKERFSLILESASTNQTSMYLCASSSPSGPHEQYFGPGTRLTVT.

This rearrangement joins TRBV7-3 to TRBJ2-3, with no clear D. This CDR3 region has 16 residues. Trimming took off 5 bases at V and 4 bases at J, with 19 bases between the two ends. Germline V gives CDR1 SGHTA, CDR2 FQGTGA. The CDR3 sequence is CASSLGVGFGADTQYF. The CDR3 DNA reads TGTGCCAGCAGCCTGGGCGTCGGGTTCGGCGCAGATACGCAGTATTTT.

This clonotype was seen more than once but under ten times. J is TRBJ1-3 and V is TRBV7-2; D not certain. The CDR3 has 15 amino acids. CDR1 and CDR2 (germline): SGHTA, FQGNSA. V was clipped by 3 bases and J by 4 bases, with 13 bases between them. CDR3 residues: CASSFGEAQGNTIYF. DNA of the CDR3: TGTGCCAGCAGCTTCGGGGAGGCTCAAGGAAACACCATATATTTT.

In its sample, this clonotype was seen a few times. The rearrangement links TRBV12-3 or TRBV12-4 to TRBJ1-5; 9 nucleotides line up with TRBD1. The CDR3 sequence is 15 residues long. With V trimmed by 6 bases and J by 1 base, 4 bases remained unmatched. The CDR3 region is CASRWGQGSNQPQHF. In nucleotides, the CDR3 is TGTGCCAGCAGGTGGGGACAGGGCAGCAATCAGCCCCAGCATTTT.